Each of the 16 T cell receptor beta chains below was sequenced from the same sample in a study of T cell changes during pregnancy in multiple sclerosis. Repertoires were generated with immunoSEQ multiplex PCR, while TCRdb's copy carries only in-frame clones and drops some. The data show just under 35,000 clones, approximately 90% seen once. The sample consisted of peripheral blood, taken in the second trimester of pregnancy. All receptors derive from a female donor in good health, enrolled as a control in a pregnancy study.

Here the CDR3 reads CASSLGRGGGHNEQFF. CDR3 DNA: TGTGCCAGCAGCTTAGGACGTGGCGGGGGCCACAATGAGCAGTTCTTC. The chain carries TRBV7-6 and TRBJ2-1, with D perhaps TRBD2 (7 bases). Per germline, CDR1 SGHVS and CDR2 FNYEAQ. With 1 base removed from V and 5 bases from J, the gap between germline ends came to 15 bases. The length of the CDR3 is 16 residues.

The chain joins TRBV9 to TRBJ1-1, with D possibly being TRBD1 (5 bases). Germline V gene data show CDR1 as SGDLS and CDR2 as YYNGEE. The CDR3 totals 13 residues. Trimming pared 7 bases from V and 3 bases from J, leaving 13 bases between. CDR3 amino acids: CASSGFADTEAFF. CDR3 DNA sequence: TGTGCCAGCTCAGGGTTCGCCGACACTGAAGCTTTCTTT.

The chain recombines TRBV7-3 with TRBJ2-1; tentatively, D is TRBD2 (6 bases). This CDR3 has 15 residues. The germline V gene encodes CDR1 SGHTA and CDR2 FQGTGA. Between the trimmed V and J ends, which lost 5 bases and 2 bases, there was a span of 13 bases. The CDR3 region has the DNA TGTGCCAGCAGCCCCGGCGGGGTGGCCTACAATGAGCAGTTCTTC. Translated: CASSPGGVAYNEQFF.

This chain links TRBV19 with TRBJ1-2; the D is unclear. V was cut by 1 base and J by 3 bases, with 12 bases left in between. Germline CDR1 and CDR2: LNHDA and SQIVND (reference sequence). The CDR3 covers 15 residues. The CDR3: CASSIAAGKDYGYTF. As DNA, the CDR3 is TGTGCCAGTAGTATAGCGGCGGGAAAGGACTATGGCTACACCTTC.

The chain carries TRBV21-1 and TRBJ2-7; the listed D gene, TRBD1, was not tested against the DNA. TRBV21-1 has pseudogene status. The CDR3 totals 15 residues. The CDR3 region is CASTSSRTGGREQYF. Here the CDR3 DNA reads TGTGCCAGCACCTCATCTAGGACAGGGGGCCGCGAGCAGTACTTC.

For the CDR3, the DNA is TGTGCCAGCTCACCTGGGACTAGCGGAACCTACAATGAGCAGTTCTTC. Its protein is CASSPGTSGTYNEQFF. The chain links TRBV18 to TRBJ2-1, with TRBD2 matching over 11 bases. The CDR3 is 16 amino acids. Germline V gives CDR1 KGHSH, CDR2 LQKENI. The ends lost 3 bases at V and 2 bases at J; junction bases unmatched: 3.

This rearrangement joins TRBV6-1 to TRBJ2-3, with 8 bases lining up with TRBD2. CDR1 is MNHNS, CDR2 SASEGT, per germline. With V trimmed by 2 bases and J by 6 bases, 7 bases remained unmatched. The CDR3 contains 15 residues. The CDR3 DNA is TGTGCCAGCAGTGAAATCGGGGGGGGCCCCGATACGCAGTATTTT. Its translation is CASSEIGGGPDTQYF.

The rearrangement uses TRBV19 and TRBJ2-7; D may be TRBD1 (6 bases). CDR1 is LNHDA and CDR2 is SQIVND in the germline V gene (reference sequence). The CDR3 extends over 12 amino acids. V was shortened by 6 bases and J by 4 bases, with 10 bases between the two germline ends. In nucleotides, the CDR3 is TGTGCCAGTAGCCGCCAGGGGTACGAGCAGTACTTC. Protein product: CASSRQGYEQYF.

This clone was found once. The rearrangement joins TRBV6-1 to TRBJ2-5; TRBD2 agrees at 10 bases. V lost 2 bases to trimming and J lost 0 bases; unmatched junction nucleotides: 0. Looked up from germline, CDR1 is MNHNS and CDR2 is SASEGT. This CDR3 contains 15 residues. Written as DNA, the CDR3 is TGTGCCAGCAGTGAAACTAGCGGGGACCAAGAGACCCAGTACTTC. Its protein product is CASSETSGDQETQYF.

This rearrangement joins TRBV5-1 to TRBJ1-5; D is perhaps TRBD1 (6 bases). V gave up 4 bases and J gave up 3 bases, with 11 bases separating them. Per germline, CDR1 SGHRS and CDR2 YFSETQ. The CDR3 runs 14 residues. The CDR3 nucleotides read TGCGCCAGCAGCGTGACAGGAGACAATCAGCCCCAGCATTTT. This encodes CASSVTGDNQPQHF.

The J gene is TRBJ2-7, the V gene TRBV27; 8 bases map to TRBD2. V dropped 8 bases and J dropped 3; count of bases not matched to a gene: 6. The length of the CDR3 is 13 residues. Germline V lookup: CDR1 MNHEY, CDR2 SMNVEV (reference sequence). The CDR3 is CASSISGGYEQYF. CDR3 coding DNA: TGTGCCAGCTCCATAAGCGGGGGCTACGAGCAGTACTTC.

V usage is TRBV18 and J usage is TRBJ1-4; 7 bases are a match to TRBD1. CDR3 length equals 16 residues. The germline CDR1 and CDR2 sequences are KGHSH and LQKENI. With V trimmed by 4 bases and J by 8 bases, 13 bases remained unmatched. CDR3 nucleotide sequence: TGTGCCAGCTCACGCACGACAGGGTCCGAGGGGGAAAAACTGTTTTTT. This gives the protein CASSRTTGSEGEKLFF.

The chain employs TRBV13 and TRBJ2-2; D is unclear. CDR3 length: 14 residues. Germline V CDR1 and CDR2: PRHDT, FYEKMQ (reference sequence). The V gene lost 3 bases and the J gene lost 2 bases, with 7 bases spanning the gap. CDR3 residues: CASSFYSNTGELFF. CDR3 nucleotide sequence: TGTGCCAGCAGCTTTTACAGTAACACCGGGGAGCTGTTTTTT.

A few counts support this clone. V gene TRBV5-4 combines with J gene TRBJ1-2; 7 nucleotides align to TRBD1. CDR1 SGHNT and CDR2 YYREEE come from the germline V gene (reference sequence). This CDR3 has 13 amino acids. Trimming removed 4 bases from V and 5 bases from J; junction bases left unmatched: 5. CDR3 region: CASSQGQRYGYTF. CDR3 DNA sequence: TGTGCCAGCAGCCAGGGACAGAGATATGGCTACACCTTC.

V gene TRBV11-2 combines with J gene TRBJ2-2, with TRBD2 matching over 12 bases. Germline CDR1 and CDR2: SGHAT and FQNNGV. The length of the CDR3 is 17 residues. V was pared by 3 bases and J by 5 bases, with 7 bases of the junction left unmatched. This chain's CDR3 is CASSFSSGGAGTGELFF. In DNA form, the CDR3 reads TGTGCCAGCAGCTTTTCTAGCGGGGGGGCCGGTACCGGGGAGCTGTTTTTT.

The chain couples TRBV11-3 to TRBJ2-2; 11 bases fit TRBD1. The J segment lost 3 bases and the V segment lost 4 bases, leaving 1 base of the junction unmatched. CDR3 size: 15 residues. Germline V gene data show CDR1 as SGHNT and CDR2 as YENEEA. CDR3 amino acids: CASSSGQGDTGELFF. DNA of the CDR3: TGTGCCAGCAGCTCGGGACAGGGGGACACCGGGGAGCTGTTTTTT.